The rows below give T cell receptor beta chains drawn from one sample of a study of CD8 T cells in ankylosing spondylitis. MiXCR, applied by TCRdb to the 5' RACE reads, yields one record per CDR3 protein. This sample has 700,000 to 1,000,000 distinct CDR3 sequences, with roughly 10% found just once. Sequenced input: blood, either unsorted or a sorted T cell fraction (not recorded which). These receptor sequences come from a male donor with ankylosing spondylitis. Both conserved end residues are part of each CDR3. Each record gives: J gene, clone size, D gene, V gene, CDR3 DNA, CDR3 protein. A D gene is named only where the DNA matches it firmly. Expanded clones are given a class, and other clones once, few, many or no size at all.

TRBJ2-1	few	TRBD2	TRBV29-1	TGCAGCGTCCTCGGACTAGCGGGAGGGAGGGACAATGAGCAGTTCTTC	CSVLGLAGGRDNEQFF
TRBJ2-5	many	-	TRBV29-1	TGCAGCGTTGAACCGCAGGGTCGGGAGACCCAGTACTTC	CSVEPQGRETQYF
TRBJ1-5	few	-	TRBV20-1	TGCAGTGCTAGGTACAGTCATCAGCCCCAGCATTTT	CSARYSHQPQHF
TRBJ2-7	-	-	TRBV28	TGTGCCAGCAGCCCCCCCGGATTGTCCTACGAGCAGTACTTC	CASSPPGLSYEQYF
TRBJ2-5	-	-	TRBV15	TGTGCCACCAGCAGAGATAGTATGGAGACCCAGTACTTC	CATSRDSMETQYF
TRBJ1-1	many	-	TRBV20-1	TGCAGTGCTCGTACTGTGGCGGATAACACTGAAGCTTTCTTT	CSARTVADNTEAFF
TRBJ2-3	few	-	TRBV7-9	TGTGCCAGCAGCTCCCACCGGGTTAGCACAGATACGCAGTATTTT	CASSSHRVSTDTQYF
TRBJ2-5	few	-	TRBV2	TGTGCCAGCCAGTTGAGGGGAACCCAGTACTTC	CASQLRGTQYF
TRBJ1-2	-	-	TRBV5-1	TGCGCCAGCAGCTTGGGAGTGGGGGCGGTGTCCTATGGCTACACCTTC	CASSLGVGAVSYGYTF
TRBJ2-2	-	-	TRBV27	TGTGCCAGCATTGGGGGGAGCAGGCCAAACACCGGGGAGCTGTTTTTT	CASIGGSRPNTGELFF
TRBJ2-5	-	-	TRBV28	TGTGCCAGCATCGGACTGGGAGAGACCCAGTACTTC	CASIGLGETQYF
TRBJ1-4	few	-	TRBV20-1	TGCAGTGCCATAGGGGGAGACGCCAAAATGCCCTTTTTT	CSAIGGDAKMPFF
TRBJ2-1	-	-	TRBV27	TGTGCCAGCAGTACCAACATGGGCTCCTACAATGAGCAGTTCTTC	CASSTNMGSYNEQFF